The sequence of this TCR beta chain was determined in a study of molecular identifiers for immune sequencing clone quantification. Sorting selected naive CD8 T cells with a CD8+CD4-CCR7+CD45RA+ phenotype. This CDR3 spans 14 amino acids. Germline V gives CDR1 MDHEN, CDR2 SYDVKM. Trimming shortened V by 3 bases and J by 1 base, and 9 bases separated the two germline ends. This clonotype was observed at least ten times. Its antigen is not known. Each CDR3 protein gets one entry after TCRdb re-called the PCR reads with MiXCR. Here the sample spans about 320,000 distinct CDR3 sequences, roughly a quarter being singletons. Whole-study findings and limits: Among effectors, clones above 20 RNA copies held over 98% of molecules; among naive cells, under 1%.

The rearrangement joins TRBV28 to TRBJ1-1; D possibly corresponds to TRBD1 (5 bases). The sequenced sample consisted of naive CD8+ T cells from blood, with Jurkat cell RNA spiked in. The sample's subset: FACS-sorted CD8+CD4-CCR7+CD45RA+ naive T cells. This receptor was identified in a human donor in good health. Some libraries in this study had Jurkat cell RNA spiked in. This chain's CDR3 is CASSLGRKNTEAFF. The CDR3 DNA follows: TGTGCCAGCAGTTTGGGGCGGAAGAACACTGAAGCTTTCTTT. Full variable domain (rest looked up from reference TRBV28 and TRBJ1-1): DVKVTQSSRYLVKRTGEKVFLECVQDMDHENMFWYRQDPGLGLRLIYFSYDVKMKEKGDIPEGYSVSREKKERFSLILESASTNQTSMYLCASSLGRKNTEAFFGQGTRLTVV.